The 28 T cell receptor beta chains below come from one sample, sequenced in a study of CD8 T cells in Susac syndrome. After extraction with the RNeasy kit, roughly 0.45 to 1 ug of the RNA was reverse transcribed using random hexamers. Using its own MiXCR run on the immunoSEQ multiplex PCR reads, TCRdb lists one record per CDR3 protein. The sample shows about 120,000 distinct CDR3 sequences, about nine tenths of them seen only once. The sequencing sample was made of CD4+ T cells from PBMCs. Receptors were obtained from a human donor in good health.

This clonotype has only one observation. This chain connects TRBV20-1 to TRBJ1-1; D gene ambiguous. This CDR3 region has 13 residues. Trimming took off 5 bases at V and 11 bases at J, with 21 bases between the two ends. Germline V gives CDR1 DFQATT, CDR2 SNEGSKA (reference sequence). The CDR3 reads CSAGNQGLALAFF. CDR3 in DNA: TGCAGTGCTGGGAATCAAGGGCTCGCGTTGGCTTTCTTT.

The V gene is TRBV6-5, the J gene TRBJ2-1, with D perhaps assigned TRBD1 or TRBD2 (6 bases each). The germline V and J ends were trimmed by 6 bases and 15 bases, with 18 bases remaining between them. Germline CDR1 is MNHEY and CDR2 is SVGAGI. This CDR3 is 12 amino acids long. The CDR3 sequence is CASRTGTRRLFF. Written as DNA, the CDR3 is TGTGCCAGCAGAACAGGGACTCGAAGGCTGTTCTTC.

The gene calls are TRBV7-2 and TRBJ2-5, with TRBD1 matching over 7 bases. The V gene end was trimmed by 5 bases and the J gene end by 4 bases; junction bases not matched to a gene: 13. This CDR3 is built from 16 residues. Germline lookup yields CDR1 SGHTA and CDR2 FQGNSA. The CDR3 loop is CASSSRTGRRRETQYF. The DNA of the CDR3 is TGTGCCAGCAGCAGCCGGACAGGCCGTCGTAGAGAGACCCAGTACTTC.

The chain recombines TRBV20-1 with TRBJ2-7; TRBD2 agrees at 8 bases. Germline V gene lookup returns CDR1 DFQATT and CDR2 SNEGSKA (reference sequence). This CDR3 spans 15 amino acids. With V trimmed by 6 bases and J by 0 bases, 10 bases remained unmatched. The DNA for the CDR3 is TGCAGTGCCATCTCCCAAAGCGGGAGCTCCTACGAGCAGTACTTC. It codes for CSAISQSGSSYEQYF.

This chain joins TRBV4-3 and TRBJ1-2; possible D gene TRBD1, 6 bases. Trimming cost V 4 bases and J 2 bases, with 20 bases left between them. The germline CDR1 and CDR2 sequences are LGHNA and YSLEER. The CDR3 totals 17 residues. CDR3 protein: CASSLTRAYQGNYGYTF. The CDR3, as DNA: TGCGCCAGCAGCCTTACACGTGCCTACCAGGGGAACTATGGCTACACCTTC.

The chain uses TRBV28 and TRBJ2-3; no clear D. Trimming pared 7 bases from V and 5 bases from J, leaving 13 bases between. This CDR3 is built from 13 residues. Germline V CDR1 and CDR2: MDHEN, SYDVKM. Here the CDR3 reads CASTNTWGDTQYF. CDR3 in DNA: TGTGCCAGCACCAATACCTGGGGAGATACGCAGTATTTT.

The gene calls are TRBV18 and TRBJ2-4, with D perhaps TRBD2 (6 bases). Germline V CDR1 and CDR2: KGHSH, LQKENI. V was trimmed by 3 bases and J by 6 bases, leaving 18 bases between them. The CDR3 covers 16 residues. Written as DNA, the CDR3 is TGTGCCAGCTCACCCCCCCGTTCCATCGGGGGAAACATTCAGTACTTC. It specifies CASSPPRSIGGNIQYF.

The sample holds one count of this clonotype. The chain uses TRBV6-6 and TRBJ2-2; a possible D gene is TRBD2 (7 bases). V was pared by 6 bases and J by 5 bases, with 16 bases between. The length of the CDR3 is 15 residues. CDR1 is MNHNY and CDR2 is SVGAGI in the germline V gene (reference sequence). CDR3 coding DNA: TGTGCCAGCAGCCGCGGGGGCGCGGATACCGGGGAGCTGTTTTTT. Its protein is CASSRGGADTGELFF.

The DNA of the CDR3 is TGTGCCAGCAGTTACTTCCCCGGCAGGAGGAACACCGGGGAGCTGTTTTTT. This sequence encodes CASSYFPGRRNTGELFF. The V gene is TRBV6-5, the J gene TRBJ2-2, with no clear D. This CDR3 comprises 17 residues. V lost 1 base and J 1 base, leaving 13 bases between the germline ends. Per the germline V gene, CDR1 is MNHEY and CDR2 is SVGAGI.

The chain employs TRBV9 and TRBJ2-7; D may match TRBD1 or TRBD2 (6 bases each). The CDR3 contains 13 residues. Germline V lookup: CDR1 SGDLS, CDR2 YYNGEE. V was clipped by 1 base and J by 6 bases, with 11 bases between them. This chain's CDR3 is CASSVTGGGEQYF. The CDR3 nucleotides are TGTGCCAGCAGCGTAACAGGAGGGGGCGAGCAGTACTTC.

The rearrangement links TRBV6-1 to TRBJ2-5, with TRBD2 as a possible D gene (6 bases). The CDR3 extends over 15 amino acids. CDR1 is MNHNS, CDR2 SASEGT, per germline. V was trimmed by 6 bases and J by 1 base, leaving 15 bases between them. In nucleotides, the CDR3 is TGTGCCAGCAGCCAATTCCGGAGGGGCCAAGAGACCCAGTACTTC. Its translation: CASSQFRRGQETQYF.

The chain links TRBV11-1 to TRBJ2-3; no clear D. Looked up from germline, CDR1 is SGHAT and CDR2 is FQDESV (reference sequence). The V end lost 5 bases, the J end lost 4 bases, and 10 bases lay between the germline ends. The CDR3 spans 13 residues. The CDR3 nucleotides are TGTGCCAGCAGCCCCCGGCCTCCAGATACGCAGTATTTT. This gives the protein CASSPRPPDTQYF. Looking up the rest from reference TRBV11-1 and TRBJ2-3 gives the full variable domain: EAEVAQSPRYKITEKSQAVAFWCDPISGHATLYWYRQILGQGPELLVQFQDESVVDDSQLPKDRFSAERLKGVDSTLKIQPAELGDSAMYLCASSPRPPDTQYFGPGTRLTVL.

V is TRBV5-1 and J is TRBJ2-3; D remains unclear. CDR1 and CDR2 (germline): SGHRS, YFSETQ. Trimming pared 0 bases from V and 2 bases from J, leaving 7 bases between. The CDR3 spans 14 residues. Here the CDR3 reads CASSLAPDTDTQYF. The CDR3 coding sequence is TGCGCCAGCAGCTTGGCGCCAGACACAGATACGCAGTATTTT.

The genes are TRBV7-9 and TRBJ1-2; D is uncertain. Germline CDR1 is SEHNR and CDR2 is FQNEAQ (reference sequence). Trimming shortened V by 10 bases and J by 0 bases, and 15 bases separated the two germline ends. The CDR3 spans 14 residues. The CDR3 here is CATEKTGPNYGYTF. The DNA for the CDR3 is TGTGCCACCGAAAAGACCGGACCTAACTATGGCTACACCTTC.

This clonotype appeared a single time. CDR3 loop: CASTEGRSYEQYF. CDR3 DNA: TGTGCCAGCACCGAGGGCCGCTCCTACGAGCAGTACTTC. The rearrangement uses TRBV6-5 and TRBJ2-7; weak D call: TRBD2 (5 bases). Germline V lookup: CDR1 MNHEY, CDR2 SVGAGI. Trimming stripped 7 bases from V and 0 bases from J, with 10 bases between. There are 13 residues in the CDR3.

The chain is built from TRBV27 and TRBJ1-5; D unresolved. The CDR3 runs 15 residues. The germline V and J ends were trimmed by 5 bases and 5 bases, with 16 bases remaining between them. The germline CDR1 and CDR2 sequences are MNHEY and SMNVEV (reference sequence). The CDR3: CASSPSVRADQPQHF. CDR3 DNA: TGTGCCAGCAGTCCCTCGGTGCGGGCCGATCAGCCCCAGCATTTT.

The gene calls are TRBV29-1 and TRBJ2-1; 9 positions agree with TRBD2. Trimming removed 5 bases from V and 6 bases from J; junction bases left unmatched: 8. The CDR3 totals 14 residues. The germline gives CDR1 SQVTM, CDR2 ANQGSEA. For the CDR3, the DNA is TGCAGCGTTTCCCGGCTAGCGGGAATCAATGAGCAGTTCTTC. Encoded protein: CSVSRLAGINEQFF.

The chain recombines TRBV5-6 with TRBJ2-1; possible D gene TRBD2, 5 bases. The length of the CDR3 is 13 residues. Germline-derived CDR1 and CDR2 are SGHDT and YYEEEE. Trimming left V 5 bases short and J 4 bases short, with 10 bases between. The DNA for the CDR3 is TGTGCCAGCAGAGCCGGGAAATACAATGAGCAGTTCTTC. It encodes CASRAGKYNEQFF.

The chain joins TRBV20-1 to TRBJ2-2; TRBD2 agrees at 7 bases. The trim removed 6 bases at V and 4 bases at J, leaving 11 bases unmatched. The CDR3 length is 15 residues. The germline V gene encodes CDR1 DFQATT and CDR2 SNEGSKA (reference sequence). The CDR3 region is CSATPGTKTTGELFF. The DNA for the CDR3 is TGCAGTGCCACTCCCGGGACTAAGACCACCGGGGAGCTGTTTTTT.

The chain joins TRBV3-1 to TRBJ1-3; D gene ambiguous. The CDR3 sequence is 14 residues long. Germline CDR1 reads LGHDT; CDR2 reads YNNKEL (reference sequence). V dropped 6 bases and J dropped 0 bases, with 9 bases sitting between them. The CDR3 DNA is TGTGCCAGCAGTACGGCCAGCTCTGGAAACACCATATATTTT. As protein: CASSTASSGNTIYF.

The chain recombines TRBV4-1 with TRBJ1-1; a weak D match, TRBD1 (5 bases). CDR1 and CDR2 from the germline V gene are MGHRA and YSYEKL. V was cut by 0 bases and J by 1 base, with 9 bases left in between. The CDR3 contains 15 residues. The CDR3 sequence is CASSQEGAGNTEAFF. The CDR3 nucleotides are TGCGCCAGCAGCCAAGAAGGGGCAGGGAACACTGAAGCTTTCTTT.

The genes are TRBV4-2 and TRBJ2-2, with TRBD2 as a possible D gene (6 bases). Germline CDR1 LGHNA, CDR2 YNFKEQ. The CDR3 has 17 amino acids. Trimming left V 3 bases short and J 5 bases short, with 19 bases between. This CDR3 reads CASSQEPRGLVTGELFF. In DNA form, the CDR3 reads TGTGCCAGCAGCCAGGAGCCCCGGGGGTTGGTAACCGGGGAGCTGTTTTTT.

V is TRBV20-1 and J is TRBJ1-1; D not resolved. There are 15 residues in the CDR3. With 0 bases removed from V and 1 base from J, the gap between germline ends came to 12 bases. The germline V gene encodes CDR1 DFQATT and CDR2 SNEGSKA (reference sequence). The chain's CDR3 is CSARDRDPKNTEAFF. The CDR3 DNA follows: TGCAGTGCTAGAGATCGGGATCCTAAGAACACTGAAGCTTTCTTT.

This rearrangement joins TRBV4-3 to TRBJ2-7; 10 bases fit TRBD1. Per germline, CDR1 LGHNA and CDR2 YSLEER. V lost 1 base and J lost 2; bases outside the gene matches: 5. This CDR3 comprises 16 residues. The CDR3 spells CASSQALGTGAYEQYF. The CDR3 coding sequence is TGCGCCAGCAGCCAAGCCCTCGGGACAGGGGCCTACGAGCAGTACTTC.

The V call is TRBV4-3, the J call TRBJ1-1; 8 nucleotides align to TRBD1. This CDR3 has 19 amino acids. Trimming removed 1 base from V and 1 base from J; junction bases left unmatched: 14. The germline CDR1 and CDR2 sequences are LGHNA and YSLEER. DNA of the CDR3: TGCGCCAGCAGCCAAGGGGAAGGCCCCAGGGGGCGACCGAACACTGAAGCTTTCTTT. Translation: CASSQGEGPRGRPNTEAFF.

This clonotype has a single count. DNA of the CDR3: TGTGCTAGTGGTTTGGGGCTCGGGTCTGGGGCCAACGTCCTGACTTTC. This sequence encodes CASGLGLGSGANVLTF. The V and J genes are TRBV12-5 and TRBJ2-6; D gene ambiguous. The length of the CDR3 is 16 residues. Germline V lookup: CDR1 LGHNT, CDR2 FRNRAP. Trimming removed 1 base at V and 1 base at J, with 8 bases between.

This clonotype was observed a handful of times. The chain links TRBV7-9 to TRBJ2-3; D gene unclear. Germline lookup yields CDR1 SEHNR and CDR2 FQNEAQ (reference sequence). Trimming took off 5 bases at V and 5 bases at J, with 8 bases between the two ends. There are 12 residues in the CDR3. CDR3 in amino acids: CASSPLLDTQYF. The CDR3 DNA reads TGTGCCAGCAGCCCTCTTTTAGATACGCAGTATTTT.

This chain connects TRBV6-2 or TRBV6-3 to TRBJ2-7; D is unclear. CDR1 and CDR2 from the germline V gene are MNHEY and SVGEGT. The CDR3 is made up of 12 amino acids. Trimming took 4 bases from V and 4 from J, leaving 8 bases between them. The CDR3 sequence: CASSSGPYEQYF. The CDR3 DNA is TGTGCCAGCAGTTCCGGCCCTTACGAGCAGTACTTC.